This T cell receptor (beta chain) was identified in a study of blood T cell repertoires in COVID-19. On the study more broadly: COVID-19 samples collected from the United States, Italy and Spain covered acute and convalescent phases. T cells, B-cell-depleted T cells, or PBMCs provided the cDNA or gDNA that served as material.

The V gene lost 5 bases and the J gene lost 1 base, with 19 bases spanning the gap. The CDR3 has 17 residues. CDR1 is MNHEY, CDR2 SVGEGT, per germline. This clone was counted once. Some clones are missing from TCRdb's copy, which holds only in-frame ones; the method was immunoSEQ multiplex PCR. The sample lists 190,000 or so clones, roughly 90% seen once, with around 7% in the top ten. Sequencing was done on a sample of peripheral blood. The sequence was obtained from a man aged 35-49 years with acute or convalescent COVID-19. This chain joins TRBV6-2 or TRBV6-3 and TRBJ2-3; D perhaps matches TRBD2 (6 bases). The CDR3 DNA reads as TGTGCCAGCAGTCCCCTTTATGGGCGGGATGGCACAGATACGCAGTATTTT. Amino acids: CASSPLYGRDGTDTQYF.